The 22 T cell receptor beta chains given below trace back to one sample, sequenced in a study of cytomegalovirus exposure and HLA in healthy donors. Primers included in the PCR were 60 Vbeta and 13 Jbeta primers. Only in-frame clones appear in the TCRdb table, and some are missing; sequencing was by immunoSEQ multiplex PCR. The record lists about 130,000 clones, of which the ten most abundant hold about 2.2%. The sample comprised PBMCs. The receptors originated from a man between 35 and 55 years old in good health and CMV-seronegative.

The chain links TRBV9 to TRBJ1-1; 8 bases line up with TRBD1. Germline values: CDR1 SGDLS, CDR2 YYNGEE. The CDR3 runs to 15 residues. With V trimmed by 0 bases and J by 3 bases, 4 bases remained unmatched. The CDR3 coding sequence is TGTGCCAGCAGCGTAGCCCAGGGGGCGGACACTGAAGCTTTCTTT. Translating gives CASSVAQGADTEAFF.

The chain uses TRBV7-2 and TRBJ2-7; 7 positions agree with TRBD2. Germline trimming cut 1 base from V and 3 bases from J; bases unmatched to any gene: 3. CDR1 and CDR2 from the germline V gene are SGHTA and FQGNSA. The CDR3 contains 14 residues. DNA of the CDR3: TGTGCCAGCAGCTTAGTGACTAGCTTCTACGAGCAGTACTTC. It codes for CASSLVTSFYEQYF.

V usage is TRBV5-1 and J usage is TRBJ2-3, with D possibly being TRBD1 (5 bases). CDR3 length: 14 residues. Germline lookup yields CDR1 SGHRS and CDR2 YFSETQ. V lost 2 bases to trimming and J lost 0 bases, with 7 bases between them. The CDR3 is CASSLQESTDTQYF. For the CDR3, the DNA is TGCGCCAGCAGCTTACAGGAGAGCACAGATACGCAGTATTTT.

This chain connects TRBV18 to TRBJ1-1; 7 nucleotides line up with TRBD1. Trimming cost V 5 bases and J 7 bases; bases outside gene matches: 7. CDR3 length: 13 amino acids. Germline V gene sequence: CDR1 KGHSH, CDR2 LQKENI. CDR3 DNA: TGTGCCAGCTCATCGGACAGGAAGAGTGAAGCTTTCTTT. Translation gives CASSSDRKSEAFF.

V gene TRBV25-1 combines with J gene TRBJ2-2; D is possibly TRBD1 (6 bases). The germline gives CDR1 MGHDK, CDR2 SYGVNS. V was clipped by 3 bases and J by 7 bases, with 18 bases between them. The CDR3 totals 16 residues. CDR3: CASSDLSTGTNGELFF. CDR3 bases: TGTGCCAGCAGTGATCTATCTACAGGGACGAACGGGGAGCTGTTTTTT.

J is TRBJ2-7 and V is TRBV6-1; D uncertain. Trimming shortened V by 8 bases and J by 2 bases, and 7 bases separated the two germline ends. CDR1 and CDR2 (germline): MNHNS, SASEGT. This CDR3 spans 11 amino acids. CDR3 residues: CASVRPYEQYF. The CDR3 DNA reads as TGTGCCAGCGTGAGGCCCTACGAGCAGTACTTC.

As regards this clone: Other DNA sequences of this sample code for an identical CDR3. The rearrangement links TRBV6-4 to TRBJ2-1; tentative D call: TRBD2 (6 bases). V gave up 0 bases and J gave up 1 base, with 7 bases separating them. This CDR3 spans 15 amino acids. CDR1 and CDR2 (germline): MRHNA, SNTAGT. The CDR3 DNA follows: TGTGCCAGCAGTGACTCTGCGGGGTCCTACAATGAGCAGTTCTTC. This sequence encodes CASSDSAGSYNEQFF.

The rearrangement joins TRBV7-6 to TRBJ2-5; TRBD1 matches at 7 bases. Germline trimming cut 1 base from V and 5 bases from J; bases unmatched to any gene: 7. The CDR3 is 15 residues long. In germline, CDR1 is SGHVS, CDR2 FNYEAQ. The CDR3 spells CASSLVGSQGETQYF. DNA of the CDR3: TGTGCCAGCAGCTTAGTGGGCTCACAGGGGGAGACCCAGTACTTC.

The rearrangement uses TRBV2 and TRBJ1-2; weak D call: TRBD1 (6 bases). This CDR3 comprises 11 residues. Germline values: CDR1 SNHLY, CDR2 FYNNEI. V lost 9 bases and J 4 bases, leaving 9 bases between the germline ends. The CDR3 loop is CASKTGYGYTF. The CDR3 DNA sequence: TGTGCCAGTAAGACAGGCTATGGCTACACCTTC.

The V gene is TRBV5-6, the J gene TRBJ1-4; weak D call: TRBD1 (6 bases). Germline V gives CDR1 SGHDT, CDR2 YYEEEE. The V and J ends lost 0 bases and 0 bases respectively, with 6 bases between them. There are 15 residues in the CDR3. CDR3 DNA sequence: TGTGCCAGCAGCTTGGGGACAGCAACTAATGAAAAACTGTTTTTT. This encodes CASSLGTATNEKLFF.

The chain couples TRBV6-6 to TRBJ2-2; TRBD1 aligns across 8 bases. Germline CDR1 reads MNHNY; CDR2 reads SVGAGI (reference sequence). J was trimmed by 5 bases and V by 6 bases; bases with no gene match: 5. This CDR3 contains 14 residues. CDR3 region: CASSGTGRTGELFF. The CDR3 DNA follows: TGTGCCAGCAGCGGGACAGGAAGGACCGGGGAGCTGTTTTTT.

The V and J genes are TRBV6-6 and TRBJ2-1; 11 nucleotides line up with TRBD2. J lost 7 bases, V lost 6 bases, and 8 bases had no gene match. The germline V gene encodes CDR1 MNHNY and CDR2 SVGAGI (reference sequence). CDR3 length: 15 residues. CDR3 bases: TGTGCCAGCAGAGGTACCGGGACTAGCGGAAATGAGCAGTTCTTC. Its translation is CASRGTGTSGNEQFF.

This chain connects TRBV6-1 to TRBJ2-3; D is uncertain. CDR1 MNHNS and CDR2 SASEGT come from the germline V gene. This CDR3 comprises 14 residues. The V gene lost 4 bases and the J gene lost 3 bases, with 11 bases spanning the gap. The CDR3 loop reads CASSVFQETDTQYF. In DNA form, the CDR3 reads TGTGCCAGCAGTGTATTTCAGGAAACAGATACGCAGTATTTT.

The chain joins TRBV7-6 to TRBJ2-2; D call uncertain. The CDR3 loop spans 12 amino acids. CDR1 and CDR2 from the germline V gene are SGHVS and FNYEAQ. The V end was cut by 3 bases, the J end by 5 bases, with 4 bases between. The CDR3 spells CASSFVTGELFF. DNA for the CDR3: TGTGCCAGCAGCTTCGTAACCGGGGAGCTGTTTTTT.

The V and J genes are TRBV6-5 and TRBJ2-1; D is uncertain. V lost 5 bases, J lost 9 bases, and 11 bases lay in between. The CDR3 runs 12 residues. Germline assignment: CDR1 MNHEY and CDR2 SVGAGI. The CDR3 protein is CASSVASSEQFF. The CDR3 DNA follows: TGTGCCAGCAGTGTTGCGTCTAGTGAGCAGTTCTTC.

CDR3 amino acids: CASSRGLAGNSNTGELFF. In nucleotides, the CDR3 is TGTGCCAGTAGCCGTGGACTAGCGGGAAACTCGAACACCGGGGAGCTGTTTTTT. The chain couples TRBV19 to TRBJ2-2, with 12 bases identical to TRBD2. Trimming at V came to 6 bases and at J to 0 bases, leaving 8 bases not matched to a gene. CDR1 is LNHDA and CDR2 is SQIVND in the germline V gene (reference sequence). There are 18 residues in the CDR3.

The chain uses TRBV7-9 and TRBJ2-7; 7 nucleotides align to TRBD1. V trimming: 0 bases; J trimming: 2 bases; junction bases outside the gene matches: 4. This CDR3 has 15 residues. CDR1 is SEHNR, CDR2 FQNEAQ, per germline (reference sequence). Here the CDR3 reads CASSLARDRAYEQYF. CDR3 nucleotide sequence: TGTGCCAGCAGCTTAGCTCGGGACAGAGCCTACGAGCAGTACTTC.

The chain recombines TRBV7-2 with TRBJ2-7, with TRBD2 as a possible D gene (6 bases). V was trimmed by 5 bases and J by 4 bases, leaving 21 bases between them. From germline, CDR1 is SGHTA and CDR2 FQGNSA. The CDR3 loop spans 16 amino acids. This chain's CDR3 is CASSLQIAALGYEQYF. CDR3 bases: TGTGCCAGCAGCCTCCAAATAGCGGCCCTAGGATACGAGCAGTACTTC.

CDR3 amino acids: CASSLGLAASTDTQYF. In DNA form, the CDR3 reads TGTGCCAGCAGCTTAGGACTAGCGGCTAGCACAGATACGCAGTATTTT. The chain carries TRBV7-9 and TRBJ2-3; 9 bases match TRBD2. This CDR3 has 16 residues. Germline trimming cut 1 base from V and 0 bases from J; bases unmatched to any gene: 2. CDR1 is SEHNR, CDR2 FQNEAQ, per germline (reference sequence).

The chain joins TRBV11-3 to TRBJ1-1, with a weak D call TRBD1 (5 bases). This CDR3 is 14 amino acids long. Germline V CDR1 and CDR2: SGHNT, YENEEA. V lost 1 base to trimming and J lost 11 bases, with 17 bases between them. The CDR3 coding sequence is TGTGCCAGCAGCTTAGCAACGCAGGGAGGAACGGCTTTCTTT. The encoded protein is CASSLATQGGTAFF.

The chain carries TRBV7-9 and TRBJ2-1; D not certain. This CDR3 has 11 residues. V was clipped by 5 bases and J by 6 bases, with 5 bases between them. The germline gives CDR1 SEHNR, CDR2 FQNEAQ (reference sequence). CDR3 sequence: CASSPGNEQFF. As DNA, the CDR3 is TGTGCCAGCAGCCCCGGCAATGAGCAGTTCTTC.

The chain combines TRBV5-4 with TRBJ1-1; TRBD1 matches 7 bases. V was clipped by 6 bases and J by 1 base; unmatched bases: 6. CDR3 length: 14 residues. The germline V gene encodes CDR1 SGHNT and CDR2 YYREEE (reference sequence). The CDR3 loop reads CASKSGGQNTEAFF. CDR3 DNA: TGTGCCAGCAAGTCAGGGGGTCAGAACACTGAAGCTTTCTTT.